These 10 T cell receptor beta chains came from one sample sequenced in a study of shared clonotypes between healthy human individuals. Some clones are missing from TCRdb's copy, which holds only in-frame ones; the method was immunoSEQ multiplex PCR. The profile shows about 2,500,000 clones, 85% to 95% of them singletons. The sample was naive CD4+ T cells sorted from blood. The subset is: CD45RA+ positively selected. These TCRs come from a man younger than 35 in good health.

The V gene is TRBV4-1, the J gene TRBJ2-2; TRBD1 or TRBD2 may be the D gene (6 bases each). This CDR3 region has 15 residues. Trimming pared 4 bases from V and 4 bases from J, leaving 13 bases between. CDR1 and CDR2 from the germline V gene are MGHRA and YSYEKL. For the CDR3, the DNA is TGCGCCAGCAGCCCCCCCGGGGGCGGCACCGGGGAGCTGTTTTTT. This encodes CASSPPGGGTGELFF.

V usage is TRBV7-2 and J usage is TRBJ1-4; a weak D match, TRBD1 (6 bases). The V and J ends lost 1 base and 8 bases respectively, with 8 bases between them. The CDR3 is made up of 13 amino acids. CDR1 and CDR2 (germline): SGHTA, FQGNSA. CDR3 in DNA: TGTGCCAGCAGCTTAGATGGACAGGAAAAACTGTTTTTT. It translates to CASSLDGQEKLFF.

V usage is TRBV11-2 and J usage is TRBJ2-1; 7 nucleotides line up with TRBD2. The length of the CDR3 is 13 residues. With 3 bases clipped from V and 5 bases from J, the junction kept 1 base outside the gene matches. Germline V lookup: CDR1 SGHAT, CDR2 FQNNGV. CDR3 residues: CASSLGGDNEQFF. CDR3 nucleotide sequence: TGTGCCAGCAGCTTGGGAGGGGACAATGAGCAGTTCTTC. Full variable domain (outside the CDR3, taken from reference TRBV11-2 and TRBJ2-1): EAGVAQSPRYKIIEKRQSVAFWCNPISGHATLYWYQQILGQGPKLLIQFQNNGVVDDSQLPKDRFSAERLKGVDSTLKIQPAKLEDSAVYLCASSLGGDNEQFFGPGTRLTVL.

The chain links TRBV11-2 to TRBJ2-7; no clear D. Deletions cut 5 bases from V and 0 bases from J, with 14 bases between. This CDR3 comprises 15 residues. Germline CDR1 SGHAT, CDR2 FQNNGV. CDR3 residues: CASSLTAFSSYEQYF. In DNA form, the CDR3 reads TGTGCCAGCAGCCTAACAGCTTTCAGCTCCTACGAGCAGTACTTC.

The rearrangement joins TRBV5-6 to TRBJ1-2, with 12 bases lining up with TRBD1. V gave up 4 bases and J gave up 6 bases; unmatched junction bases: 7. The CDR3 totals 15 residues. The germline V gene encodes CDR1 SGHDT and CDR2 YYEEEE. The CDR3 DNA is TGTGCCAGCAGCACCGGGACAGGGGGCTCGAATGGCTACACCTTC. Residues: CASSTGTGGSNGYTF. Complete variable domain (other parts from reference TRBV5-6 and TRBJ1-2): DAGVTQSPTHLIKTRGQQVTLRCSPKSGHDTVSWYQQALGQGPQFIFQYYEEEERQRGNFPDRFSGHQFPNYSSELNVNALLLGDSALYLCASSTGTGGSNGYTFGSGTRLTVV.

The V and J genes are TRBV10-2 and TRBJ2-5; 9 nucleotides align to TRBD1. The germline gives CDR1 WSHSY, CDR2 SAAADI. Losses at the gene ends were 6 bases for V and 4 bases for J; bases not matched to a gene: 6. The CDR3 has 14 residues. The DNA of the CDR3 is TGCGCCAGCAGGGGGACAGGGCACTCAGAGACCCAGTACTTC. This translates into CASRGTGHSETQYF.

The CDR3 spells CASSPGGGSYGYTF. The CDR3 DNA is TGTGCCAGCAGCCCTGGGGGGGGGTCGTATGGCTACACCTTC. The V gene is TRBV11-2, the J gene TRBJ1-2, with a possible D match to TRBD1 (5 bases). Trimming stripped 5 bases from V and 5 bases from J, with 15 bases between. CDR1 is SGHAT, CDR2 FQNNGV, per germline. The CDR3 is made up of 14 amino acids.

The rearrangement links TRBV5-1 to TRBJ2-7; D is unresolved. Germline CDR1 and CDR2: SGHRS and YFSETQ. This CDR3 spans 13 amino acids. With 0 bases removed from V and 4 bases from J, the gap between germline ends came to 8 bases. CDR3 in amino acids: CASSLDSIYEQYF. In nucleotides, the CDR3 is TGCGCCAGCAGCTTGGACAGTATATACGAGCAGTACTTC.

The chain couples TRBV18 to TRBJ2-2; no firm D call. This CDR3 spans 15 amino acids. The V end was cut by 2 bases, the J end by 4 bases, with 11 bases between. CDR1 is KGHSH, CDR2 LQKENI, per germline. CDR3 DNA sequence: TGTGCCAGCTCACCATCAGTCAAGGGCACCGGGGAGCTGTTTTTT. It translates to CASSPSVKGTGELFF. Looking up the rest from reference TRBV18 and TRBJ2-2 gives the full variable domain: NAGVMQNPRHLVRRRGQEARLRCSPMKGHSHVYWYRQLPEEGLKFMVYLQKENIIDESGMPKERFSAEFPKEGPSILRIQQVVRGDSAAYFCASSPSVKGTGELFFGEGSRLTVL.

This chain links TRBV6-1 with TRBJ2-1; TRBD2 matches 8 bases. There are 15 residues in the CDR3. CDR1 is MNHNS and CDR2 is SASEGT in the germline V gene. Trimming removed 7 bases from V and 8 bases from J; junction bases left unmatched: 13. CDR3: CASTQAQRERDEQFF. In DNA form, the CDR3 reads TGTGCCAGCACTCAGGCCCAGCGGGAGAGGGATGAGCAGTTCTTC.